This entry features one T cell receptor (beta chain) sequence. What this receptor recognizes is not known. No much larger clone exists at a distance of one base, and base qualities are not known. The record originates from a study of blood T cell repertoires in COVID-19 (dated by TCRdb to about 2020). With respect to the entire study: Collaborator samples came from the United States, Italy and Spain and covered acute and convalescent phases of COVID-19. Deeply sampled blood TCRbeta repertoires from subjects exposed to, actively infected with, or recovered from COVID-19 were included in the dataset. Samples were obtained from the ongoing ImmuneRACE study (first 160 participants) and from approximately 1,200 subjects provided by 6 global collaborators. Sample metadata almost always included a de-identified subject ID, COVID-19 status, age in years and sex. The prospective study material was composed of cDNA or gDNA derived from T cells, B-cell-depleted T cells, or PBMCs. A freely available public database, intended as a resource for researchers studying the immune response to SARS-CoV-2, is where the repertoires were released. Where available, HLA class I and class II types were taken from metadata supplied by the sample provider and were not determined by assay-based typing.

Findings and caveats that apply to the study as a whole: The amount of clinical and demographic metadata varied by source and participant and was provided uncurated.

In the prospective study, participants were about 18 to 89 years old, resided in 24 geographic areas of the United States, and were enrolled through a virtual design. Cohort assignment in the prospective study relied on participant-reported clinical history from a screening survey and a study questionnaire. In the prospective study, whole blood, serum and a nasopharyngeal or oropharyngeal swab were collected from each participant by mobile phlebotomists. Participants in the prospective study had the option to provide additional blood draws and questionnaires over a roughly 2-month period. Before DNA extraction, prospective study blood samples were shipped either frozen or at room temperature. TCRbeta CDR3 regions were amplified from genomic DNA using the immunoSEQ Assay, a bias-controlled multiplex PCR. As for the authors' bioinformatics: Nucleated cell counts per sample were estimated from amplification of reference gene primers within the assay. Sequence reads were collapsed and filtered to measure the absolute abundance of every unique TCRbeta CDR3 rearrangement. Productive Simpson clonality was computed per sample as the square root of Simpson's diversity index over productive rearrangements. What TCRdb holds here is the immuneACCESS table cut down to in-frame rearrangements. Part of the clones is not present; checked against another copy, under half of the missing clones reflect an unresolved V gene, and the others are unexplained. V and J calls and clone size come straight from that table; D and trimming were deduced from the DNA. This sample is represented by 40,000 to 55,000 clones; 70% to 85% of them were singletons. Of the sample, around 5.8% falls within the top ten clones.

After removal of 6 bases from V and 2 bases from J, the junction retains 5 bases not matched to a gene. From cysteine to phenylalanine, the CDR3 is 15 amino acids long. The retained sequence is limited to the CDR3, 45 bases, with the frame set at the first base. CDR1 and CDR2 are read off the germline V gene (reference sequence) as LNHDA and SQIVND. Sequencing was carried out using PBMCs or T cells enriched from blood (not recorded which). The chain was built from TRBV19 and TRBJ2-2, and 8 junction bases match TRBD2. The TCR comes from a woman aged 45-60 years with acute COVID-19. The nucleotides are TGTGCCAGTAGGCGGGGGGCGGTAAACACCGGGGAGCTGTTTTTT. This gives the protein CASRRGAVNTGELFF.